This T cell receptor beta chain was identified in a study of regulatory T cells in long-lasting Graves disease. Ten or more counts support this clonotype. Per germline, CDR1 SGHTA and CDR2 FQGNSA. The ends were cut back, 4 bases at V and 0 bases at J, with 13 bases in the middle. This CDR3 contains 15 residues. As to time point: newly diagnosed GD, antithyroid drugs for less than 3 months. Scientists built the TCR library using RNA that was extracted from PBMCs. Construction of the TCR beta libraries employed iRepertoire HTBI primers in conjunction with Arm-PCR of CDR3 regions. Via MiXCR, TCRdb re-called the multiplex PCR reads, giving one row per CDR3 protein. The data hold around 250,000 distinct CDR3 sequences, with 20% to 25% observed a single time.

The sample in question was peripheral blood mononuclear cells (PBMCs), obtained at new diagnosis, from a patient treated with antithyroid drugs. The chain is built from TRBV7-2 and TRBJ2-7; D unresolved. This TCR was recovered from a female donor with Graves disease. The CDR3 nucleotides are TGTGCCAGCAGCTCAGCGATTGAGTCCTCCTACGAGCAGTACTTC. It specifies CASSSAIESSYEQYF.